Below, 28 T cell receptor beta chains from the same sample are listed, as sequenced in a study of T cells in Graves' hyperthyroidism and ophthalmopathy. Amplification of TCR beta CDR3 regions was performed using RNA transcripts as template. HTBI primers drove first-round RT-PCR of the TCR CDR3. Each CDR3 protein gets one entry after TCRdb re-called the multiplex PCR reads with MiXCR. The table includes about 350,000 distinct CDR3 sequences, approximately 20% detected once. Source material: blood. These receptors were collected from a woman aged 18-35 years with Graves' hyperthyroidism.

About this clonotype itself: This may arise from a read error, as a much more abundant clone is one base away. The chain carries TRBV30 and TRBJ2-7; D tentatively fits TRBD1 or TRBD2 (5 bases each). This CDR3 has 14 residues. Germline V CDR1 and CDR2: GTSNPN, SVGIG (reference sequence). In DNA, the CDR3 is TGTGTCTCGAAAGGAGGCATTGGGACCAAAGGGCAATACTTC. This sequence encodes CVSKGGIGTKGQYF.

This clonotype was seen ten or more times. The chain joins TRBV6-5 to TRBJ1-1; tentatively, D is TRBD1 (5 bases). The CDR3 loop spans 15 amino acids. Trimming pared 6 bases from V and 4 bases from J, leaving 18 bases between. In germline, CDR1 is MNHEY, CDR2 SVGAGI. CDR3 coding DNA: TGTGCCAGCAGGGGGACTTCTCCATTGGGCACTGAAGCTTTCTTT. This codes for CASRGTSPLGTEAFF.

This clonotype was detected ten times or more. The chain uses TRBV11-1 and TRBJ1-4, with TRBD1 matching over 7 bases. Per germline, CDR1 SGHAT and CDR2 FQDESV (reference sequence). This CDR3 has 15 residues. With 8 bases clipped from V and 0 bases from J, the junction kept 6 bases outside the gene matches. The CDR3 spells CASGRQGATNEKLFF. Here the CDR3 DNA reads TGTGCCAGCGGCCGACAGGGAGCAACTAATGAAAAACTGTTTTTT. Full variable domain (remainder filled in from reference TRBV11-1 and TRBJ1-4): EAEVAQSPRYKITEKSQAVAFWCDPISGHATLYWYRQILGQGPELLVQFQDESVVDDSQLPKDRFSAERLKGVDSTLKIQPAELGDSAMYLCASGRQGATNEKLFFGSGTQLSVL.

The J gene is TRBJ1-1, the V gene TRBV6-1, with 11 bases aligning to TRBD1. The V segment lost 5 bases and the J segment 5 bases; nucleotides outside the gene matches: 7. CDR3 length: 15 amino acids. Germline CDR1 and CDR2: MNHNS and SASEGT. In DNA, the CDR3 is TGTGCCAGCAGTAGGACAGGGGGCGCGGGGACTGAAGCTTTCTTT. This encodes CASSRTGGAGTEAFF.

The chain has TRBV28 and TRBJ1-1; 9 bases align to TRBD1. CDR1 is MDHEN and CDR2 is SYDVKM in the germline V gene. With V trimmed by 6 bases and J by 10 bases, 15 bases remained unmatched. This CDR3 contains 15 residues. CDR3 DNA: TGTGCCAGCAGCTCCCCCACCGGGACAGGGAGTGGAGCTTTCTTT. Protein sequence: CASSSPTGTGSGAFF.

This clonotype was observed many times. The chain carries TRBV20-1 and TRBJ1-5; TRBD1 aligns across 8 bases. With V trimmed by 4 bases and J by 3 bases, 5 bases remained unmatched. CDR1 is DFQATT and CDR2 is SNEGSKA in the germline V gene (reference sequence). The CDR3 loop spans 14 amino acids. The DNA for the CDR3 is TGCAGTGCTAAGGACAGGGTAAACAATCAGCCCCAGCATTTT. Translation: CSAKDRVNNQPQHF.

About this clonotype itself: Being one base from a much bigger clone, this may be a read error. The chain recombines TRBV30 with TRBJ1-1; D remains ambiguous. CDR1 and CDR2 (germline): GTSNPN, SVGIG (reference sequence). This CDR3 contains 14 residues. This chain's CDR3 is CAWRSLGPSTGACF. The CDR3 region has the DNA TGTGCCTGGAGGTCCCTCGGGCCATCCACCGGAGCTTGCTTT.

This clonotype has more than one count but fewer than ten. This rearrangement joins TRBV5-1 to TRBJ2-2; D not certain. Looked up from germline, CDR1 is SGHRS and CDR2 is YFSETQ. The CDR3 has 16 amino acids. Trimming cost V 0 bases and J 1 base, with 10 bases left between them. For the CDR3, the DNA is TGCGCCAGCAGCTTGGAGTTACTCCTGAACACCGGGGAGCTGTTTTTT. Translating it yields CASSLELLLNTGELFF.

This clonotype was found many times. The chain joins TRBV6-1 to TRBJ2-7, with 7 bases identical to TRBD1. The length of the CDR3 is 14 residues. After removal of 4 bases from V and 3 bases from J, the junction contained 6 bases not matched to a gene. Germline CDR1 is MNHNS and CDR2 is SASEGT. CDR3 DNA sequence: TGTGCCAGCAGTGGAGGGACAGAAGACTACGAGCAGTACTTC. It yields the protein CASSGGTEDYEQYF.

This clonotype showed up many times. The genes are TRBV25-1 and TRBJ1-5; 8 bases agree with TRBD1. Germline V gene sequence: CDR1 MGHDK, CDR2 SYGVNS. J gave up 2 bases and V 5 bases, and 5 bases lay outside the gene matches. CDR3 length: 15 amino acids. The chain's CDR3 is CASSRQGPGNQPQHF. Here the CDR3 DNA reads TGTGCCAGCAGTCGACAGGGGCCAGGCAATCAGCCCCAGCATTTT.

This clonotype was observed at least ten times. V and J are TRBV20-1 and TRBJ2-7, with a possible D match to TRBD1 (5 bases). The CDR3 totals 13 residues. The ends were cut back, 5 bases at V and 3 bases at J, with 14 bases in the middle. Germline CDR1 reads DFQATT; CDR2 reads SNEGSKA (reference sequence). The CDR3 reads CSAYNRYNYEQYF. CDR3 bases: TGCAGTGCTTATAACAGGTATAACTACGAGCAGTACTTC.

This clonotype was found many times. The chain uses TRBV12-3 or TRBV12-4 and TRBJ1-5, with a tentative D call TRBD1 (5 bases). This CDR3 is 14 amino acids long. Trimming pared 3 bases from V and 9 bases from J, leaving 15 bases between. The chain's CDR3 is CASSLGRMPGPQHF. The CDR3 DNA is TGTGCCAGCAGTTTGGGGCGGATGCCGGGGCCCCAGCATTTT.

This clonotype was recorded at least ten times. The J gene is TRBJ1-3, the V gene TRBV20-1; D is undetermined. CDR3 length: 15 amino acids. Germline values: CDR1 DFQATT, CDR2 SNEGSKA (reference sequence). Trimming removed 0 bases from V and 0 bases from J, with 9 bases in between. The CDR3 DNA reads TGCAGTGCTAGAGATCCGGATTACTCTGGAAACACCATATATTTT. This encodes CSARDPDYSGNTIYF.

On this clonotype: The junction departs from germline at one end; a sequencing error may be responsible. The gene calls are TRBV12-3 or TRBV12-4 and TRBJ1-1, with D unclear. The CDR3 is 14 residues long. The CDR3 nucleotides read TGTGCCAGCAGGCTCGGTCGAAGCTACACTGATGCTTTCTTT. Its protein product is CASRLGRSYTDAFF.

This clonotype was observed many times. The rearrangement links TRBV24-1 to TRBJ2-7; D could derive from TRBD1 or TRBD2 (5 bases each). The germline V gene has CDR1 KGHDR and CDR2 SFDVKD. Trimming stripped 10 bases from V and 3 bases from J, with 15 bases between. The CDR3 runs 13 residues. The CDR3 here is CATTGTVYYEQYF. In DNA form, the CDR3 reads TGTGCCACAACCGGGACGGTATACTACGAGCAGTACTTC.

Many counts were recorded for this clonotype. This rearrangement joins TRBV5-1 to TRBJ2-2, with D hard to call. V lost 3 bases and J 6 bases, leaving 9 bases between the germline ends. The V gene's germline CDR1 is SGHRS and CDR2 YFSETQ. The CDR3 contains 13 residues. As DNA, the CDR3 is TGCGCCAGCAGCTCCACTACGGCCGGGGAGCTGTTTTTT. It specifies CASSSTTAGELFF. The complete variable domain, with remaining parts taken from reference TRBV5-1 and TRBJ2-2, reads KAGVTQTPRYLIKTRGQQVTLSCSPISGHRSVSWYQQTPGQGLQFLFEYFSETQRNKGNFPGRFSGRQFSNSRSEMNVSTLELGDSALYLCASSSTTAGELFFGEGSRLTVL.

This clonotype has a handful of counts. The V gene is TRBV7-9, the J gene TRBJ2-5; perhaps TRBD1 as D (7 bases). The CDR3 runs to 13 residues. Trimming stripped 5 bases from V and 6 bases from J, with 13 bases between. Germline V gene lookup returns CDR1 SEHNR and CDR2 FQNEAQ (reference sequence). The CDR3 DNA reads TGTGCCAGCAGCACGGGGGACAGCAAGACCCAGTACTTC. Its translation: CASSTGDSKTQYF. Supplemented by reference TRBV7-9 and TRBJ2-5, the full variable domain reads DTGVSQNPRHKITKRGQNVTFRCDPISEHNRLYWYRQTLGQGPEFLTYFQNEAQLEKSRLLSDRFSAERPKGSFSTLEIQRTEQGDSAMYLCASSTGDSKTQYFGPGTRLLVL.

This clonotype was counted ten times or more. The chain has TRBV2 and TRBJ2-2; D ambiguous. The ends were cut back, 8 bases at V and 3 bases at J, with 10 bases in the middle. The length of the CDR3 is 13 residues. CDR1 and CDR2 (germline): SNHLY, FYNNEI. The CDR3 protein is CASATFYTGELFF. The DNA of the CDR3 is TGTGCCAGCGCTACTTTCTACACCGGGGAGCTGTTTTTT. The full variable domain, completed using reference TRBV2 and TRBJ2-2, is EPEVTQTPSHQVTQMGQEVILRCVPISNHLYFYWYRQILGQKVEFLVSFYNNEISEKSEIFDDQFSVERPDGSNFTLKIRSTKLEDSAMYFCASATFYTGELFFGEGSRLTVL.

This clonotype was seen many times. The genes are TRBV6-5 and TRBJ2-2; no clear D. The CDR3 runs to 15 residues. Germline V gene sequence: CDR1 MNHEY, CDR2 SVGAGI. V lost 4 bases and J lost 2, with 11 bases in between. CDR3 nucleotides: TGTGCCAGCAGTTTCTTAGACTCTAACACCGGGGAGCTGTTTTTT. It is translated as CASSFLDSNTGELFF.

This clonotype was recorded many times. CDR3: CASSLGNGNTEAFF. The CDR3 nucleotides are TGTGCCAGCAGCTTAGGTAACGGGAACACTGAAGCTTTCTTT. The chain has TRBV7-8 and TRBJ1-1; D is uncertain. The V gene's germline CDR1 is SGHVS and CDR2 FQNEAQ. There are 14 residues in the CDR3. V gave up 1 base and J gave up 1 base, with 7 bases separating them.

Ten or more counts support this clonotype. This sequence joins TRBV18 and TRBJ1-1; D might be TRBD1 (5 bases). CDR1 and CDR2 from the germline V gene are KGHSH and LQKENI. V lost 8 bases and J 1 base, leaving 11 bases between the germline ends. This CDR3 spans 13 amino acids. The DNA for the CDR3 is TGTGCCAGCAGCACCGGGGGGAACACTGAAGCTTTCTTT. As protein: CASSTGGNTEAFF.

This clonotype has ten or more counts. The rearrangement joins TRBV6-5 to TRBJ1-1; D is unresolved. Germline V gives CDR1 MNHEY, CDR2 SVGAGI. V lost 4 bases and J 3 bases, leaving 12 bases between the germline ends. The CDR3 is 14 residues long. CDR3 coding DNA: TGTGCCAGCAGTTCCAAAGAAGAAGACACTGAAGCTTTCTTT. This codes for CASSSKEEDTEAFF.

This clonotype was found many times. The V and J genes are TRBV18 and TRBJ1-1; 7 nucleotides agree with TRBD1. CDR3 length equals 13 residues. The V and J ends lost 8 bases and 7 bases, in that order; junction bases with no gene match: 10. Looked up from germline, CDR1 is KGHSH and CDR2 is LQKENI. In nucleotides, the CDR3 is TGTGCCAGCCGAACAGGGGCTGGTAATGAAGCTTTCTTT. Translated: CASRTGAGNEAFF.

This clonotype was counted a few times. The chain recombines TRBV9 with TRBJ2-2; D is ambiguous. Germline CDR1 is SGDLS and CDR2 is YYNGEE. The CDR3 runs 14 residues. V lost 0 bases to trimming and J lost 1 base, with 4 bases between them. DNA of the CDR3: TGTGCCAGCAGCGTAGCGATGAACACCGGGGAGCTGTTTTTT. It specifies CASSVAMNTGELFF. The complete variable domain, with remaining parts taken from reference TRBV9 and TRBJ2-2, reads DSGVTQTPKHLITATGQRVTLRCSPRSGDLSVYWYQQSLDQGLQFLIQYYNGEERAKGNILERFSAQQFPDLHSELNLSSLELGDSALYFCASSVAMNTGELFFGEGSRLTVL.

This clonotype appeared many times. CDR3 DNA: TGCGCCAGCAGCTTGTCGGCGTTTTACGAGCAGTACTTC. It translates to CASSLSAFYEQYF. The J gene is TRBJ2-7, the V gene TRBV5-1; D not resolved. The CDR3 consists of 13 residues. Per the germline V gene, CDR1 is SGHRS and CDR2 is YFSETQ. V lost 1 base and J lost 4, with 9 bases in between.

This clonotype was detected many times. This chain connects TRBV18 to TRBJ2-7; 9 bases agree with TRBD1. Germline V CDR1 and CDR2: KGHSH, LQKENI. With 1 base clipped from V and 3 bases from J, the junction kept 1 base outside the gene matches. CDR3 length: 14 amino acids. The DNA for the CDR3 is TGTGCCAGCTCACCACGACAGGGGGACTACGAGCAGTACTTC. Translated: CASSPRQGDYEQYF.

This clonotype came up many times. DNA for the CDR3: TGTGCCAGCAGTTTACCCCAACAAGGTCAAGAGACCCAGTACTTC. The encoded protein is CASSLPQQGQETQYF. The chain links TRBV28 to TRBJ2-5; D is ambiguous. This CDR3 contains 15 residues. Trimming shortened V by 2 bases and J by 2 bases, and 12 bases separated the two germline ends. CDR1 is MDHEN and CDR2 is SYDVKM in the germline V gene.

The sample holds many counts of this clonotype. This chain's CDR3 is CASSELGVYGYTF. The CDR3 DNA follows: TGTGCCAGCAGTGAGTTAGGGGTATATGGCTACACCTTC. V usage is TRBV6-1 and J usage is TRBJ1-2; possible D gene TRBD1, 5 bases. The V and J ends lost 3 bases and 5 bases respectively, with 10 bases between them. CDR3 length: 13 residues. CDR1 is MNHNS, CDR2 SASEGT, per germline.